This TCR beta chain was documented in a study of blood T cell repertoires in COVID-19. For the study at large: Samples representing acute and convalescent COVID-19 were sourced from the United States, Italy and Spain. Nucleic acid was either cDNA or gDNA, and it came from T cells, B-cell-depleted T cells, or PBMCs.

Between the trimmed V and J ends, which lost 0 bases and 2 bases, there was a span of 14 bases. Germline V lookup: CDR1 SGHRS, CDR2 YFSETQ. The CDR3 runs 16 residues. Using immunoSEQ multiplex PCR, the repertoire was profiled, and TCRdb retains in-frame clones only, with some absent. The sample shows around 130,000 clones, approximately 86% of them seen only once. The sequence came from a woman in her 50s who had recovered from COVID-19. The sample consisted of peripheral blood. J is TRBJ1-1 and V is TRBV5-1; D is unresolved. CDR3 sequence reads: CASSLEVAAANTEAFF. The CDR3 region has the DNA TGCGCCAGCAGCTTGGAAGTCGCGGCAGCCAACACTGAAGCTTTCTTT.